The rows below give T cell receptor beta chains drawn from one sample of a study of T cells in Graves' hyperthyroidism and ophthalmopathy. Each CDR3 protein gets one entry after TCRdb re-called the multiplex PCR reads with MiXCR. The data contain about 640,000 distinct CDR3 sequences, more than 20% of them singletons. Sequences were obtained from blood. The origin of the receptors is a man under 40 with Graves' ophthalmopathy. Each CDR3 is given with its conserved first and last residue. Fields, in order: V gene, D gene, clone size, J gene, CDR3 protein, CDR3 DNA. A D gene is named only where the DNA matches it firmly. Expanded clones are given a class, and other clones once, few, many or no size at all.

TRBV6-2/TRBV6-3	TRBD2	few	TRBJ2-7	CASRPTSGSFYEQYF	TGTGCCAGCAGACCCACTAGCGGGAGCTTCTACGAGCAGTACTTC
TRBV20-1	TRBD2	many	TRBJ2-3	CSALGLAGVTFTDTQYF	TGCAGTGCCCTTGGACTAGCGGGAGTGACGTTCACAGATACGCAGTATTTT
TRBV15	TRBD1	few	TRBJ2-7	CATTRDRGVYEQYF	TGTGCCACCACCAGAGACAGGGGGGTTTACGAGCAGTACTTC
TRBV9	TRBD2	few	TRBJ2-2	CASSVELAGVHGELFF	TGTGCCAGCAGCGTAGAGTTAGCGGGAGTTCACGGGGAGCTGTTTTTT
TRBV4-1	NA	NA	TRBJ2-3	CASSQDRSSTQYF	TGCGCCAGCAGCCAAGACAGGTCTAGTACGCAGTATTTT
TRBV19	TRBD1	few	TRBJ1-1	CASSTPGQEAFF	TGTGCCAGTAGTACCCCGGGACAGGAAGCTTTCTTT
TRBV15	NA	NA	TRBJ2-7	CATSILRGKVSYEQYF	TGTGCCACCAGCATTTTAAGGGGCAAGGTCTCCTACGAGCAGTACTTC
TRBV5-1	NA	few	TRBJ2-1	CASSTAYNEQFF	TGCGCCAGCAGCACTGCCTACAATGAGCAGTTCTTC
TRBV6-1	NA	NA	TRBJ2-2	CATLGEGGTGELFF	TGCGCCACCTTAGGAGAGGGAGGCACCGGGGAGCTGTTTTTT
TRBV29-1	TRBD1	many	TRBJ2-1	CSVDPDRGPNEQFF	TGCAGCGTTGACCCGGACAGGGGGCCCAATGAGCAGTTCTTC
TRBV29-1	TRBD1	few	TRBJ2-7	CSVWQDRAYEQYF	TGCAGCGTTTGGCAGGACAGGGCCTACGAGCAGTACTTC
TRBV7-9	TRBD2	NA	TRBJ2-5	CASSARTSSLETQYF	TGTGCCAGCAGCGCCAGGACTAGCTCGCTGGAGACCCAGTACTTC
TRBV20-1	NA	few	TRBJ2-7	CSASPPSVIFRSYEQYF	TGCAGTGCTAGCCCTCCTAGCGTTATATTTCGCTCCTACGAGCAGTACTTC
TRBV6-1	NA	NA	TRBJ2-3	CASSVWDTTDTQYF	TGTGCCAGCAGTGTCTGGGACACCACAGATACGCAGTATTTT
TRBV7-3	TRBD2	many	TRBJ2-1	CASSSTTSGNRNEQFF	TGTGCCAGCAGCTCCACGACTAGCGGGAATCGCAATGAGCAGTTCTTC
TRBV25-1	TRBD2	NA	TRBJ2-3	CASSDGLAGGTSTQYF	TGTGCCAGCAGTGACGGACTAGCGGGAGGAACGAGTACGCAGTATTTT
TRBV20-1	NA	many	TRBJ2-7	CSARDPPTSSYEQYF	TGCAGTGCTAGAGACCCTCCGACTAGCTCCTACGAGCAGTACTTC
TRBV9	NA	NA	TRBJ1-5	CASSVGGNSNQPQHF	TGTGCCAGCAGCGTAGGGGGGAATAGCAATCAGCCCCAGCATTTT
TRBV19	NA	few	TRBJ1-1	CASSTSLNTEAFF	TGTGCCAGTAGTACGTCGTTGAACACTGAAGCTTTCTTT
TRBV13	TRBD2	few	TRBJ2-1	CASSTPKGGDEQFF	TGTGCCAGCAGCACTCCCAAGGGAGGGGACGAGCAGTTCTTC
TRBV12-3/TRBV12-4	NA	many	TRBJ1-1	CASSSDWDTEAFF	TGTGCCAGCAGTTCGGACTGGGACACTGAAGCTTTCTTT
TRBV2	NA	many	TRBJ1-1	CASRPLTPNTEAFF	TGTGCCAGCAGACCACTCACACCGAACACTGAAGCTTTCTTT
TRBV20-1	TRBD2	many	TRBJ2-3	CSAVAGGGLAQYF	TGCAGTGCGGTAGCGGGAGGGGGGTTAGCGCAGTATTTT
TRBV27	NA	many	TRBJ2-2	CASSLEGWANTGELFF	TGTGCCAGCAGTTTAGAGGGATGGGCGAACACCGGGGAGCTGTTTTTT
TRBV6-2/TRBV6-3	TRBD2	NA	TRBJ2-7	CASMRLAGVHEQYF	TGTGCCAGCATGAGACTAGCGGGAGTCCACGAGCAGTACTTC
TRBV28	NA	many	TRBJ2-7	CASSPSPLAPSSYEQYF	TGTGCCAGCAGTCCCTCCCCCTTGGCGCCCAGCTCCTACGAGCAGTACTTC
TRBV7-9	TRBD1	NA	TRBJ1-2	CASSPDRGRYGYTF	TGTGCCAGCAGCCCAGACAGGGGACGGTATGGCTACACCTTC
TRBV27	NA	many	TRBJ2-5	CASSLSRTADRDQYF	TGTGCCAGCAGTTTAAGCCGGACCGCCGATCGAGACCAGTACTTC
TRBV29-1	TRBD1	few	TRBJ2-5	CSVKDREGGGAYF	TGCAGCGTTAAAGACAGGGAAGGCGGCGGTGCGTACTTC
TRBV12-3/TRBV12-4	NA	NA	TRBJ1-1	CASSLPPSHTEAFF	TGTGCCAGCAGTCTACCGCCCTCCCATACTGAAGCTTTCTTT
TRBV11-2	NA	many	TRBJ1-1	CASSLSTGNTEAFF	TGTGCCAGCAGCCTCTCGACGGGGAACACTGAAGCTTTCTTT
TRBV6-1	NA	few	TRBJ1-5	CASSDRLLGPQHF	TGTGCCAGCAGTGATCGGCTCCTCGGGCCCCAGCATTTT
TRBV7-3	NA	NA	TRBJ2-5	CASSLNGAGETQYF	TGTGCCAGCAGCTTAAACGGAGCGGGAGAGACCCAGTACTTC
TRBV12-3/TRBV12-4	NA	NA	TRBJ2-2	CASSFSTGQNTGELFF	TGTGCCAGCAGTTTCTCAACAGGACAGAACACCGGGGAGCTGTTTTTT
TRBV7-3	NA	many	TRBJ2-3	CASSSISTDTQYF	TGTGCCAGCAGCTCAATTAGCACAGATACGCAGTATTTT
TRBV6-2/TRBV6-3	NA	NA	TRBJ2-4	CASKAGISAKNIQYF	TGTGCCAGCAAAGCCGGGATTTCAGCCAAAAACATTCAGTACTTC
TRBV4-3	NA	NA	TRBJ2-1	CASSQGNGGGNEQFF	TGCGCCAGCAGCCAAGGAAACGGAGGGGGCAATGAGCAGTTCTTC
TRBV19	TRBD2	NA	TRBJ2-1	CASSIGSGRASNEQFF	TGTGCCAGTAGTATAGGGAGCGGGAGGGCCTCCAATGAGCAGTTCTTC
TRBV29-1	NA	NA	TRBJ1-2	CSVEDRGYTF	TGCAGCGTTGAAGATCGAGGCTACACCTTC
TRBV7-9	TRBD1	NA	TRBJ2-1	CASSLTGGSYEQFF	TGTGCCAGCAGCTTGACAGGGGGCTCGTATGAGCAGTTCTTC
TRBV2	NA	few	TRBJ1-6	CASSEEGTSSYNSPLHF	TGTGCCAGCAGTGAGGAGGGGACGAGCTCCTATAATTCACCCCTCCACTTT
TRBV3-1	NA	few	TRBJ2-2	CASSQINRELFF	TGTGCCAGCAGCCAAATTAACCGGGAGCTGTTTTTT
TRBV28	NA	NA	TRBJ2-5	CASSSGLAFRETQYF	TGTGCCAGCAGTTCTGGGCTAGCTTTCAGGGAGACCCAGTACTTC
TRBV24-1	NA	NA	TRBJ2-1	CATSDFVDGGNEQFF	TGTGCCACCAGTGATTTTGTGGACGGTGGCAATGAGCAGTTCTTC
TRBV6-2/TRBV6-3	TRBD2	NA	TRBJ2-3	CASSYYGTSGPSTDTQYF	TGTGCCAGCAGTTACTATGGGACTAGCGGCCCTAGCACAGATACGCAGTATTTT
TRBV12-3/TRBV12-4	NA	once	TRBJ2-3	CASSFWIPTASTDTQYF	TGTGCCAGCAGTTTTTGGATTCCGACAGCCTCCACAGATACGCAGTATTTT
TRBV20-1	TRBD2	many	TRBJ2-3	CSASPTSGRAVDTQYF	TGCAGTGCTTCTCCAACTAGCGGGAGGGCAGTAGATACGCAGTATTTT
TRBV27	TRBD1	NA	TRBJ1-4	CASSFRDRPNEKLFF	TGTGCCAGCAGTTTCCGGGACAGACCTAATGAAAAACTGTTTTTT
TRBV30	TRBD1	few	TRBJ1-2	CAWSIQGANYGYTF	TGTGCCTGGAGTATACAGGGGGCTAACTATGGCTACACCTTC
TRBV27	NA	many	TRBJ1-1	CASSPPRADRNTEAFF	TGTGCCAGCAGCCCCCCCAGGGCAGACAGGAACACTGAAGCTTTCTTT
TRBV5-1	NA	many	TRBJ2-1	CASTAANEQFF	TGCGCCAGCACCGCGGCCAATGAGCAGTTCTTC
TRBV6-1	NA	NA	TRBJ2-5	CASSEALYRGTYQETQYF	TGTGCCAGCAGTGAAGCCCTTTACCGGGGCACATACCAAGAGACCCAGTACTTC
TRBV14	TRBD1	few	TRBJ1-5	CASSRGGAGNQPQHF	TGTGCCAGCAGCAGAGGGGGCGCGGGCAATCAGCCCCAGCATTTT